Shown below are 23 T cell receptor beta chains from a single sample sequenced in a study of T cells in narcolepsy. Sequenced by immunoSEQ multiplex PCR; TCRdb stores in-frame clones only, minus some. The table shows over 30,000 clones, with roughly 90% occurring only once. The specimen was CD45RA- memory CD4+ T cells from PBMCs. These receptors originate from a human donor with narcolepsy.

This sequence joins TRBV18 and TRBJ1-1, with D hard to call. The CDR3 is 13 residues long. Germline assignment: CDR1 KGHSH and CDR2 LQKENI. V was trimmed by 2 bases and J by 1 base, leaving 5 bases between them. The CDR3 here is CASSPVQNTEAFF. The CDR3 DNA reads as TGTGCCAGCTCACCAGTACAGAACACTGAAGCTTTCTTT. The whole variable domain, remainder taken from reference TRBV18 and TRBJ1-1, is NAGVMQNPRHLVRRRGQEARLRCSPMKGHSHVYWYRQLPEEGLKFMVYLQKENIIDESGMPKERFSAEFPKEGPSILRIQQVVRGDSAAYFCASSPVQNTEAFFGQGTRLTVV.

The rearrangement uses TRBV7-2 and TRBJ2-7; 9 positions agree with TRBD1. Losses at the gene ends were 5 bases for V and 2 bases for J; bases not matched to a gene: 4. The germline CDR1 and CDR2 sequences are SGHTA and FQGNSA. The CDR3 consists of 14 residues. The CDR3 loop reads CASSGGQGPYEQYF. As DNA, the CDR3 is TGTGCCAGCAGCGGGGGACAGGGACCCTACGAGCAGTACTTC.

The chain joins TRBV28 to TRBJ2-3; possibly TRBD2 for D (6 bases). V was shortened by 8 bases and J by 1 base, with 28 bases between the two germline ends. The CDR3 sequence is 19 residues long. The V gene's germline CDR1 is MDHEN and CDR2 SYDVKM. The CDR3 is CASRPPSGRSGSRTDTQYF. The CDR3 DNA is TGTGCCAGCCGACCCCCTTCCGGGAGAAGTGGGAGCCGCACAGATACGCAGTATTTT. The variable domain in full, with the rest retrieved from reference TRBV28 and TRBJ2-3, is DVKVTQSSRYLVKRTGEKVFLECVQDMDHENMFWYRQDPGLGLRLIYFSYDVKMKEKGDIPEGYSVSREKKERFSLILESASTNQTSMYLCASRPPSGRSGSRTDTQYFGPGTRLTVL.

The chain couples TRBV6-4 to TRBJ2-1, with TRBD2 matching over 8 bases. Looked up from germline, CDR1 is MRHNA and CDR2 is SNTAGT. CDR3 length: 17 amino acids. Germline trimming cut 6 bases from V and 7 bases from J; bases unmatched to any gene: 17. CDR3 sequence reads: CASRETRGGNTPNEQFF. The CDR3 DNA is TGTGCCAGCAGGGAAACTCGGGGGGGAAATACTCCGAATGAGCAGTTCTTC.

This rearrangement joins TRBV6-6 to TRBJ1-5; D may be TRBD1 (6 bases). CDR3 length equals 15 residues. Trimming removed 2 bases from V and 1 base from J, with 9 bases in between. Germline V lookup: CDR1 MNHNY, CDR2 SVGAGI (reference sequence). Written as DNA, the CDR3 is TGTGCCAGCAGTTACGGGGGGGCGAGCAATCAGCCCCAGCATTTT. Protein: CASSYGGASNQPQHF.

The chain employs TRBV29-1 and TRBJ2-7, with 7 bases fitting TRBD2. J lost 3 bases, V lost 5 bases, and 1 base had no gene match. The CDR3 consists of 11 residues. Germline V gene sequence: CDR1 SQVTM, CDR2 ANQGSEA. DNA for the CDR3: TGCAGCGTTAGGGACTACTACGAGCAGTACTTC. The encoded protein is CSVRDYYEQYF.

This chain joins TRBV5-4 and TRBJ1-4, with 8 nucleotides matching TRBD1. CDR1 is SGHNT, CDR2 YYREEE, per germline (reference sequence). Trimming at V came to 4 bases and at J to 8 bases, leaving 10 bases not matched to a gene. The CDR3 totals 15 residues. Here the CDR3 DNA reads TGTGCCAGCAGCCCTGGGGGACAGGTTAACGAAAAACTGTTTTTT. It yields the protein CASSPGGQVNEKLFF. Variable domain in full (rest from reference TRBV5-4 and TRBJ1-4): ETGVTQSPTHLIKTRGQQVTLRCSSQSGHNTVSWYQQALGQGPQFIFQYYREEENGRGNFPPRFSGLQFPNYSSELNVNALELDDSALYLCASSPGGQVNEKLFFGSGTQLSVL.

This clone was picked up one time. The chain carries TRBV6-1 and TRBJ1-6, with 7 bases identical to TRBD1. The CDR3 runs 14 residues. From germline, CDR1 is MNHNS and CDR2 SASEGT. The ends lost 8 bases at V and 14 bases at J; junction bases unmatched: 15. CDR3 sequence: CASAPPQPQGALHF. In DNA form, the CDR3 reads TGTGCCAGCGCCCCCCCCCAGCCCCAGGGGGCCCTCCACTTT.

The gene calls are TRBV19 and TRBJ2-1; 10 nucleotides match TRBD2. From germline, CDR1 is LNHDA and CDR2 SQIVND (reference sequence). The V gene end was trimmed by 2 bases and the J gene end by 7 bases; junction bases not matched to a gene: 11. The CDR3 is 17 residues long. The CDR3 coding sequence is TGTGCCAGTAGTATATCCCCTACTAGCGGGATATGGAATGAGCAGTTCTTC. This gives the protein CASSISPTSGIWNEQFF.

The rearrangement joins TRBV27 to TRBJ1-3; D might be TRBD1 (5 bases). The CDR3 has 13 residues. The germline CDR1 and CDR2 sequences are MNHEY and SMNVEV (reference sequence). The ends were cut back, 3 bases at V and 4 bases at J, with 7 bases in the middle. CDR3 DNA sequence: TGTGCCAGCAGTTTGAACAGGGGAAACACCATATATTTT. Amino acid sequence: CASSLNRGNTIYF.

This clone occurred a few times. The CDR3 coding sequence is TGTGCCAGCAGCTTCGGACATAGTAGCAATCAGCCCCAGCATTTT. Amino acid sequence: CASSFGHSSNQPQHF. The gene calls are TRBV5-5 and TRBJ1-5; possibly TRBD1 for D (5 bases). Germline CDR1 reads SGHKS; CDR2 reads YYEKEE (reference sequence). This CDR3 contains 15 residues. V gave up 2 bases and J gave up 0 bases, with 9 bases separating them.

V is TRBV7-9 and J is TRBJ2-3, with D perhaps being TRBD1 or TRBD2 (5 bases each). The CDR3 totals 15 residues. V lost 6 bases, J lost 4 bases, and 17 bases lay in between. Per the germline V gene, CDR1 is SEHNR and CDR2 is FQNEAQ (reference sequence). The CDR3 is CASSSWGSSADTQYF. The CDR3 bases are TGTGCCAGCAGTTCTTGGGGGTCGAGCGCAGATACGCAGTATTTT.

This sequence joins TRBV19 and TRBJ2-1; possible D gene TRBD2, 7 bases. From germline, CDR1 is LNHDA and CDR2 SQIVND (reference sequence). The V gene lost 9 bases and the J gene lost 1 base, with 19 bases spanning the gap. The CDR3 has 16 residues. CDR3 loop: CASSPGGGRSYNEQFF. CDR3 DNA: TGTGCCAGCTCCCCCGGGGGCGGGAGATCCTACAATGAGCAGTTCTTC.

The chain couples TRBV5-1 to TRBJ2-7; 9 nucleotides match TRBD2. Germline V gives CDR1 SGHRS, CDR2 YFSETQ. With 6 bases clipped from V and 7 bases from J, the junction kept 8 bases outside the gene matches. This CDR3 comprises 13 residues. The CDR3, as DNA: TGCGCCAGCATGTCTAGCGGGATTGAGGAGCAGTACTTC. It yields the protein CASMSSGIEEQYF. Using reference TRBV5-1 and TRBJ2-7 for the parts outside the CDR3, the full variable domain is KAGVTQTPRYLIKTRGQQVTLSCSPISGHRSVSWYQQTPGQGLQFLFEYFSETQRNKGNFPGRFSGRQFSNSRSEMNVSTLELGDSALYLCASMSSGIEEQYFGPGTRLTVT.

The chain is built from TRBV5-4 and TRBJ2-3; TRBD2 agrees at 11 bases. Germline loops: CDR1 SGHNT, CDR2 YYREEE (reference sequence). With 3 bases clipped from V and 8 bases from J, the junction kept 5 bases outside the gene matches. CDR3 length: 14 amino acids. DNA of the CDR3: TGTGCCAGCAGCTCTAGCGGGGGGATAGGTACGCAGTATTTT. This sequence encodes CASSSSGGIGTQYF.

This rearrangement joins TRBV5-4 to TRBJ2-6, with D unresolved. This CDR3 comprises 16 residues. From germline, CDR1 is SGHNT and CDR2 YYREEE (reference sequence). V was shortened by 0 bases and J by 2 bases, with 9 bases between the two germline ends. The CDR3 DNA reads TGTGCCAGCAGCTTGGCAGGTACCACTGGGGCCAACGTCCTGACTTTC. It is translated as CASSLAGTTGANVLTF.

The rearrangement links TRBV19 to TRBJ2-7; possibly TRBD1 for D (5 bases). CDR3 length: 13 amino acids. Germline CDR1 is LNHDA and CDR2 is SQIVND (reference sequence). Deletions cut 7 bases from V and 2 bases from J, with 12 bases between. This chain's CDR3 is CASKAQGTYEQYF. The CDR3 bases are TGTGCCAGTAAGGCCCAGGGAACCTACGAGCAGTACTTC.

The chain couples TRBV9 to TRBJ1-5; tentatively, D is TRBD1 (5 bases). The CDR3 loop spans 14 amino acids. Trimming took off 0 bases at V and 3 bases at J, with 7 bases between the two ends. In germline, CDR1 is SGDLS, CDR2 YYNGEE. CDR3: CASSVGGVNQPQHF. The CDR3 DNA is TGTGCCAGCAGCGTAGGGGGGGTCAATCAGCCCCAGCATTTT.

The chain links TRBV19 to TRBJ2-3; TRBD2 might be the D (7 bases). CDR1 is LNHDA and CDR2 is SQIVND in the germline V gene (reference sequence). V lost 1 base to trimming and J lost 0 bases, with 17 bases between them. The CDR3 is made up of 18 amino acids. The CDR3 DNA follows: TGTGCCAGTAGTATAGCCTCGGGGGGCAGCCCTAGCACAGATACGCAGTATTTT. Protein sequence: CASSIASGGSPSTDTQYF.

This chain joins TRBV7-8 and TRBJ1-5; D is undetermined. The CDR3 covers 12 residues. Between the trimmed V and J ends, which lost 1 base and 6 bases, there was a span of 4 bases. Looked up from germline, CDR1 is SGHVS and CDR2 is FQNEAQ. The CDR3 region has the DNA TGTGCCAGCAGCTTAGGGGTTCAGCCCCAGCATTTT. It is translated as CASSLGVQPQHF.

J is TRBJ1-2 and V is TRBV6-4, with TRBD1 as a possible D gene (5 bases). The V end was cut by 2 bases, the J end by 8 bases, with 9 bases between. The CDR3 covers 12 residues. Germline CDR1 and CDR2: MRHNA and SNTAGT. The CDR3 protein is CASSDQGWGYTF. The CDR3 DNA reads TGTGCCAGCAGTGACCAGGGTTGGGGCTACACCTTC.

This clone has only one observation. The chain couples TRBV30 to TRBJ2-7, with 13 bases lining up with TRBD2. In germline, CDR1 is GTSNPN, CDR2 SVGIG (reference sequence). The CDR3 runs to 15 residues. Germline trimming cut 1 base from V and 5 bases from J; bases unmatched to any gene: 5. CDR3 sequence reads: CAWSARLAGGNEQYF. The CDR3, as DNA: TGTGCCTGGAGTGCTAGACTAGCGGGAGGTAACGAGCAGTACTTC.

The chain employs TRBV10-1 and TRBJ1-1, with TRBD1 as a possible D gene (5 bases). V dropped 8 bases and J dropped 6 bases, with 13 bases sitting between them. This CDR3 is 12 amino acids long. Per germline, CDR1 WNHNN and CDR2 SYGVQD (reference sequence). This chain's CDR3 is CASRGRRPEAFF. Here the CDR3 DNA reads TGCGCCAGCCGGGGACGACGACCTGAAGCTTTCTTT.